These T cell receptor beta chains were read from a single sample in a study of T-cell reconstitution after alpha-beta-depleted transplantation in children. A single record per CDR3 protein comes from TCRdb applying MiXCR to the PCR reads. This table has some 450,000 distinct CDR3 sequences, over 40% appearing once. The sample in question was PBMCs, obtained before TCRalphabeta/CD19-depleted stem cell transplant. The source of these receptors is a girl aged 2 to 9 with aplastic anemia, due to receive a stem cell transplant. The CDR3 runs from the conserved cysteine through the conserved F or W. The D gene is left open where the match is weak. Clone size is shown for a subset of rows, as once, few, many or a class of expanded clone.

cdr3_nt cdr3_aa j_call clone_size d_call v_call
TGCGCCAGCAGCTTGGGATTAAAATGGGGAGATACGCAGTATTTT CASSLGLKWGDTQYF TRBJ2-3 - - TRBV5-1
TGTGCCAGCAGTTTACGGCAGGGGGCCCTTAGCAATCAGCCCCAGCATTTT CASSLRQGALSNQPQHF TRBJ1-5 - TRBD1 TRBV12-3/TRBV12-4
TGTGCCAGCAGCTCTTATCTCGGGGAGCTGTTTTTT CASSSYLGELFF TRBJ2-2 - - TRBV7-2
TGTGCCAGCAGTTTAAATTCGGGACAGGGGGCCCACTATGGCTACACCTTC CASSLNSGQGAHYGYTF TRBJ1-2 many TRBD1 TRBV28
TGTGCCAGCTCGATACGGAATAGACCCGAAGAGACCCAGTACTTC CASSIRNRPEETQYF TRBJ2-5 - - TRBV11-2
TGTGCCAGCAGCCCCAAGGGGGGGGGCGGCCCAGATACGCAGTATTTT CASSPKGGGGPDTQYF TRBJ2-3 - - TRBV7-3
TGTGCCAGCAGTCCACGGGGCGGGATAGACGAGCAGTACTTC CASSPRGGIDEQYF TRBJ2-7 many - TRBV6-2/TRBV6-3
TGCGCCAGCAGCTGGGACAGGGGGCTTGGCTACACCTTC CASSWDRGLGYTF TRBJ1-2 few TRBD1 TRBV5-1
TGCGCCAGCAGCTTGGCCCTGGACAGCCTTGACCCAGATACGCAGTATTTT CASSLALDSLDPDTQYF TRBJ2-3 - - TRBV5-1
TGCAGTGCTAGAGTGGAGGGGCGGCAGCCCCAGCATTTT CSARVEGRQPQHF TRBJ1-5 - - TRBV20-1
TGTGCCAGCAGCGGAGGGGGTTGGGACTCCTACGAGCAGTACTTC CASSGGGWDSYEQYF TRBJ2-7 - - TRBV5-6
TGTGCCAGCAGTTCTACAGTGAAAGAGCAGTACTTC CASSSTVKEQYF TRBJ2-7 - - TRBV28
TGCGCCAGCAGCAGTCCGGCACTCCACTCCTACGAGCAGTACTTC CASSSPALHSYEQYF TRBJ2-7 - - TRBV5-1
TGCGCCAGCTCCCTTGATCTGCCGGGGGGCGCTTTTAACTATGGCTACACCTTC CASSLDLPGGAFNYGYTF TRBJ1-2 - - TRBV5-1
TGCAGTGCCCCACGTCGGGACAGGGGGCTTAACACTGAAGCTTTCTTT CSAPRRDRGLNTEAFF TRBJ1-1 - TRBD1 TRBV20-1
TGCAGTGCTAGAGTTAGGGCAAGGGAGCAGTTCTTC CSARVRAREQFF TRBJ2-1 few - TRBV20-1
TGCAGTGCCCGGGGGAGGGCCTACAATGAGCAGTTCTTC CSARGRAYNEQFF TRBJ2-1 - TRBD2 TRBV20-1